The clone carrying this T cell receptor beta chain was counted at least ten times. Its specificity is not known. The CDR3 spans 14 residues. Germline-derived CDR1 and CDR2 are SGDLS and YYNGEE. V lost 3 bases, J lost 7 bases, and 7 bases stayed unmatched. Library preparation for TCR beta used quantitative 5'-RACE with molecular barcodes. TCRdb independently ran MiXCR on the 5' RACE reads; one entry per CDR3 protein. The repertoire includes some 40,000 distinct CDR3 sequences, 10% of them detected once, and about 16% sits in the top ten. This entry comes from a study of CD8 T cells in ankylosing spondylitis. Study conclusions and caveats: The authors found the disease-linked clones to be CD8+ and relatively rare in peripheral blood. Matched ankylosing spondylitis synovial fluid reportedly contained a significantly enriched population of disease-linked clones.

Material for sequencing was blood, either unsorted or a sorted T cell fraction (not recorded which). The chain is built from TRBV9 and TRBJ1-1; the match to TRBD1 covers 9 bases. The origin of this receptor is a male donor with ankylosing spondylitis or in good health (not recorded which). This chain's CDR3 is CASSASDRGHEAFF. The CDR3 nucleotides read TGTGCCAGCAGCGCCTCGGACAGGGGTCATGAAGCTTTCTTT.